There are many counts of the clone carrying this T cell receptor beta chain. Its antigen is not known. Trimming left V 1 base short and J 9 bases short, with 10 bases between. Germline V lookup: CDR1 SEHNR, CDR2 FQNEAQ (reference sequence). The CDR3 runs 13 residues. The source of the sample is a study of T cell repertoires in cytomegalovirus infection. Whole-study context: CMV infection and matching HLA type were both indicated by public TCR beta signatures. General observations from the study: The ex vivo response was dominated by HLA-C-restricted CMV-specific TCR beta clonotypes.

TCRdb itself ran the reads through MiXCR, one entry per CDR3 protein. The sample carries around 440,000 distinct CDR3 sequences, approximately 10% recorded once. The TCR sequence derives from a human donor in good health (CMV status not recorded). Some clones in this sample may be carry-over from other donors' samples. This chain connects TRBV7-9 to TRBJ2-1; TRBD2 might be the D (6 bases). Sequenced sample: PBMCs. In DNA form, the CDR3 reads TGTGCCAGCAGCTTAGGGGTCGGGGGTGAGCAGTTCTTC. It is translated as CASSLGVGGEQFF.